This TCR beta chain stems from a study of T cells in Graves' hyperthyroidism and ophthalmopathy (dated by TCRdb to between 2017 and 2020). Regarding the research as a whole: Peripheral blood was sampled at the time of initial diagnosis, prior to any treatment. A discovery cohort of about a hundred patients, roughly 43 with Graves' ophthalmopathy and approximately 57 with stable Graves' hyperthyroidism, was used to find distinguishing TCR V-J signatures. Prospective prediction of ophthalmopathy was tested in an independent validation cohort of some 20 hyperthyroidism patients and approximately 17 patients who later progressed to ophthalmopathy. The 75 to 100 discovery patients were divided at random into training and test sets in a 7:3 ratio. In six Graves' hyperthyroidism patients, the study also compared T-cell repertoires from thyroid tissue with T-cell repertoires from blood. After blood sampling, hyperthyroidism patients were treated with methimazole at a starting dose of 30 mg daily, and ophthalmopathy patients were treated with high-dose intravenous methylprednisolone. TCR Vbeta CDR3 sequencing of around 130 peripheral blood samples (under 45 ophthalmopathy, under 80 hyperthyroidism and roughly 17 progressor patients) is reported in the paper.

Graves' hyperthyroidism was defined as stable when no progression to ophthalmopathy occurred over 18 months of follow-up. The hyperthyroidism patients were between 18 and 65 years old and newly diagnosed, with a disease duration of less than 2 months. Patients with uncontrolled infections, other autoimmune diseases, pregnancy or lactation were excluded. Diagnoses were based on clinical symptoms, serum thyroxine and TRAb, thyroid ultrasound and orbital computed tomography. Ficoll-Paque density gradient centrifugation was used to isolate PBMCs from under 11 ml of fresh peripheral blood. Total RNA was extracted with Trizol reagent, and quality was checked on an Agilent 2100 Bioanalyzer. The sample holds many counts of this clonotype. Its specific antigen is unknown. No base qualities exist here, and no much larger clone lies one base off it. The CDR3 runs 14 residues from the cysteine to the phenylalanine. The only DNA kept is the CDR3, 42 bases in frame from the first base. CDR1 and CDR2 were assigned from the germline V gene as SQVTM and ANQGSEA. The germline V end is reduced by 4 bases and the J end by 1 base; junction bases left unmatched: 7.

The investigation overall reported the following: No statistical method was used to set the sample size in advance, and investigators knew the group allocation. Most expanded thyroid clonotypes (frequency above 0.001) were also found in blood, which suggests that blood repertoires may mirror thyroid immune responses. A 13 V-J signature model separated ophthalmopathy from stable hyperthyroidism, with approximately 87% sensitivity and 81% to 82% specificity in cross-validation and 80%/75% in testing. In validation, the model predicted progression to ophthalmopathy with just under 71% sensitivity and about 73% specificity, a median of around 6.6 months before onset.

The TCR beta CDR3 regions were amplified from RNA transcripts. The first round of RT-PCR for the TCR CDR3 was performed with the HTBI primer set and the Qiagen OneStep RT-PCR kit. Libraries were constructed in a second round of multiplex PCR, after which size selection and purification were carried out. Paired-end sequencing of the libraries was performed with 100 bp reads on an Illumina HiSeq2000. In the source study's methods: Raw data were processed with SOAPnuke, discarding reads with adapters, uncalled bases, mean Phred below 15, or no exact constant-primer or identifier match. COPE v1.2.5 was used to merge the high-quality paired reads, and each unique nucleotide sequence was defined as a clonotype. MiTCR v1.1 was used to align clonotypes to the IMGT TRBV, TRBD and TRBJ reference segments. The analysis was restricted to V-J combinations with a frequency above 0.0001, which together covered 99% to 99.2% of the repertoires. The TCS score was defined as the ratio of F50 (clonal expansion) to E x V (chaos), calculated using BLOSUM62-based TCRdist between CDR3 peptides within each V-J. Welch's t-statistics and random forest reduced 450 to 600 V-J features to around 14, which were used in a naive Bayes classifier (R e1071). In-frame beta chains were kept once TCRdb had trimmed the public reads at Q25 with fastp and called clones with MiXCR. Duplicate CDR3 protein sequences are folded into a single record with the most common DNA and genes. TCRdb, not the authors, supplied the V and J calls. The table for this sample lists about 590,000 distinct CDR3 sequences; roughly 14% of them were counted only once. Around 7.5% of the sample rests with the top ten.

Sequencing was done on a sample of blood. The source is a woman aged 30 to 39 with Graves' hyperthyroidism. The receptor chain draws on TRBV29-1 and TRBJ2-7, and 7 junction bases match TRBD2. The nucleotide sequence is given as TGCAGCGTTGTTTGGCCTAGCGGTTCCTACGAGCAGTACTTC. Its translation is CSVVWPSGSYEQYF.